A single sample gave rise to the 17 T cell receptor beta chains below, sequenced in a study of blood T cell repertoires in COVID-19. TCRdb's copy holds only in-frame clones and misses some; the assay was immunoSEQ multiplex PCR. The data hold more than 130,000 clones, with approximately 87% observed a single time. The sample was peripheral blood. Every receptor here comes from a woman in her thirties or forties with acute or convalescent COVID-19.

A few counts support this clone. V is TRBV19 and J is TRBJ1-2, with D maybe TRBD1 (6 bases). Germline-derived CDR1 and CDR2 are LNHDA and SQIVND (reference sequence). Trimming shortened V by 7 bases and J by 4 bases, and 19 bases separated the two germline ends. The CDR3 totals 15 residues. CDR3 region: CASNNPRGSSYGYTF. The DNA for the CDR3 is TGTGCCAGTAACAACCCCAGGGGTAGCAGCTATGGCTACACCTTC.

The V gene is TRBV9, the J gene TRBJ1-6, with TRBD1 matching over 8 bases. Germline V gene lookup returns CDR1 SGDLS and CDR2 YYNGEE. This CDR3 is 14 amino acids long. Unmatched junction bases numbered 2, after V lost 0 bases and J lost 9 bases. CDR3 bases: TGTGCCAGCAGCGTAGCCAGGGGGCTTTCACCCCTCCACTTT. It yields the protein CASSVARGLSPLHF. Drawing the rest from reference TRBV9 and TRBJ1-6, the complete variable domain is DSGVTQTPKHLITATGQRVTLRCSPRSGDLSVYWYQQSLDQGLQFLIQYYNGEERAKGNILERFSAQQFPDLHSELNLSSLELGDSALYFCASSVARGLSPLHFGNGTRLTVT.

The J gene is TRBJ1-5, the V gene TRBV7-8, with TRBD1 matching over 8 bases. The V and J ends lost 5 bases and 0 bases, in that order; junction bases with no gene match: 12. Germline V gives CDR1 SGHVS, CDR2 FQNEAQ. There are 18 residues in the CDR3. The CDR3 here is CASSLKDRAAYSNQPQHF. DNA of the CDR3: TGTGCCAGCAGCCTCAAGGACAGGGCCGCTTATAGCAATCAGCCCCAGCATTTT.

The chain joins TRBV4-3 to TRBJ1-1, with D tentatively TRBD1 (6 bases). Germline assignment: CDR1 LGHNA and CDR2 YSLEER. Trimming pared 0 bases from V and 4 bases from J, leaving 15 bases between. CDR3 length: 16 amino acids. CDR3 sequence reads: CASSQDTGSIATEAFF. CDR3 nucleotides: TGCGCCAGCAGCCAAGATACAGGGAGTATAGCCACTGAAGCTTTCTTT.

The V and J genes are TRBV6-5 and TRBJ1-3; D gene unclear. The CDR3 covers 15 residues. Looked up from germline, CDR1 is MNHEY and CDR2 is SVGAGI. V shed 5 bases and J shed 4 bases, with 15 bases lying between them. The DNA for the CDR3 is TGTGCCAGCAGTAACCCCGTCGGGAGAGGAAACACCATATATTTT. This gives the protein CASSNPVGRGNTIYF.

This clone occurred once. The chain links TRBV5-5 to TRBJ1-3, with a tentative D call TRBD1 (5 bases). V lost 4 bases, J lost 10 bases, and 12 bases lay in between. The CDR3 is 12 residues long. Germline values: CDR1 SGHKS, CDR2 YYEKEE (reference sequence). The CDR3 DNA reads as TGTGCCAGCAGCCGGGACTTTCTTACCATATATTTT. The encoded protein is CASSRDFLTIYF.

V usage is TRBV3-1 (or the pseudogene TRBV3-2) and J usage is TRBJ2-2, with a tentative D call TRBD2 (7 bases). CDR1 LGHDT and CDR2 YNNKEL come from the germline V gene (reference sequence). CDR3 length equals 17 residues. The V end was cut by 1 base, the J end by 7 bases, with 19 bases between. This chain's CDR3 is CASSQADTTGGLGELFF. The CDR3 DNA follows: TGTGCCAGCAGCCAAGCCGACACAACGGGGGGCCTCGGGGAGCTGTTTTTT.

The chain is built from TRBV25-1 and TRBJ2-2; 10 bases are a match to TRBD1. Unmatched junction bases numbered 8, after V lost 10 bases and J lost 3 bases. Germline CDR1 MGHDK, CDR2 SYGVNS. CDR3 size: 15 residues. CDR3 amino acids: CATGQGTVHTGELFF. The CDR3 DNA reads TGTGCCACGGGACAGGGGACCGTCCACACCGGGGAGCTGTTTTTT.

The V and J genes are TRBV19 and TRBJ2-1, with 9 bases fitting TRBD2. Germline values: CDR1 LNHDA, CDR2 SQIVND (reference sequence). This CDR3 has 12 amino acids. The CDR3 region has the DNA TGTGCGGCCGGCGGGGGGGAACGTGAGCAGTTCTTC. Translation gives CAAGGGEREQFF. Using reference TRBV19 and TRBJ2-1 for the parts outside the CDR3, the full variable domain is DGGITQSPKYLFRKEGQNVTLSCEQNLNHDAMYWYRQDPGQGLRLIYYSQIVNDFQKGDIAEGYSVSREKKESFPLTVTSAQKNPTAFYLCAAGGGEREQFFGPGTRLTVL.

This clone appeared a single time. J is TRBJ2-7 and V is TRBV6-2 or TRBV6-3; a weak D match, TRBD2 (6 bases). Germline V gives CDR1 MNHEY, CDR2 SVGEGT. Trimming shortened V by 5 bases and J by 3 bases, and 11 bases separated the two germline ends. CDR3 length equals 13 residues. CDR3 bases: TGTGCCAGCAGTGGGGGACTTCTCTACGAGCAGTACTTC. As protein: CASSGGLLYEQYF.

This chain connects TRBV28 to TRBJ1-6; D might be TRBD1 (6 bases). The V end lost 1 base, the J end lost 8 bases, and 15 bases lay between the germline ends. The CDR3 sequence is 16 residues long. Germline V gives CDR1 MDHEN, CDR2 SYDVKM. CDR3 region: CASSLSSAGVYSPLHF. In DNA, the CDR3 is TGTGCCAGCAGTTTATCATCGGCAGGGGTCTATTCACCCCTCCACTTT. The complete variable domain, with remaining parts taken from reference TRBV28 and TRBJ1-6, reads DVKVTQSSRYLVKRTGEKVFLECVQDMDHENMFWYRQDPGLGLRLIYFSYDVKMKEKGDIPEGYSVSREKKERFSLILESASTNQTSMYLCASSLSSAGVYSPLHFGNGTRLTVT.

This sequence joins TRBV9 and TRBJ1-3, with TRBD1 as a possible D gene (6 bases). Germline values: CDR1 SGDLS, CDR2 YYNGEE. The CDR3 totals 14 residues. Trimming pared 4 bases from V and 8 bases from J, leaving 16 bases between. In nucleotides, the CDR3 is TGTGCCAGCAGCCCGGTTACCGCAGGGGACACCATATATTTT. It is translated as CASSPVTAGDTIYF.

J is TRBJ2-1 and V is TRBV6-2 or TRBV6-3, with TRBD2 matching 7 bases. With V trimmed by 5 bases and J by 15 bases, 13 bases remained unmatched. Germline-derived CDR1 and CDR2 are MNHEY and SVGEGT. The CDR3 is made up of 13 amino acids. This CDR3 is CASSNRQRTRGFF. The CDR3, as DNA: TGTGCCAGCAGTAACCGGCAACGGACTAGAGGGTTCTTC.

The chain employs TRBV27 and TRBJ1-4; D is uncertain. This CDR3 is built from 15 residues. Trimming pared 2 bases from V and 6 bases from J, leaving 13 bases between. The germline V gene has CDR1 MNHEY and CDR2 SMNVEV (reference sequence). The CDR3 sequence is CASSLLNGVDEKLFF. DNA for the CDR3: TGTGCCAGCAGTTTACTCAACGGAGTGGATGAAAAACTGTTTTTT.

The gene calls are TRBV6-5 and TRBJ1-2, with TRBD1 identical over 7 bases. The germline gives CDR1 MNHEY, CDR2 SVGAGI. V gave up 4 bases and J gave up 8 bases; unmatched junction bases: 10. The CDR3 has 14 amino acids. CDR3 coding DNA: TGTGCCAGCAGTTCCCCGGACAGGTGGGGAGGCTACACCTTC. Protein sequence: CASSSPDRWGGYTF.

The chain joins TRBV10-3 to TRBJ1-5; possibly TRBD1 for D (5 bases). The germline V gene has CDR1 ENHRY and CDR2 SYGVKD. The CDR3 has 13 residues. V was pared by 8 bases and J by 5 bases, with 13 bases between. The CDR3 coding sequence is TGTGCCATCGGCGGGACGGATGATCAGCCCCAGCATTTT. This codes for CAIGGTDDQPQHF.

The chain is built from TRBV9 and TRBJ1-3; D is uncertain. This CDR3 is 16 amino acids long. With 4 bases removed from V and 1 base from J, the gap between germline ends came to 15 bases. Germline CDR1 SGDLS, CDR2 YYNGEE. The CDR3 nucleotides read TGTGCCAGCAGCCCCCATGGTAGCGGGTCTGGAAACACCATATATTTT. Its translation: CASSPHGSGSGNTIYF.